Below, 6 T cell receptor beta chains from the same sample are listed, as sequenced in a study of cytomegalovirus exposure and HLA in healthy donors. This table comes from immunoSEQ multiplex PCR, and its TCRdb copy is limited to in-frame clones, with some not included. The sample yields about 170,000 clones, approximately 89% seen once. Sequenced input: PBMCs. Receptors were obtained from a man younger than 30 in good health and CMV-seropositive.

The V gene is TRBV19, the J gene TRBJ1-3; D is undetermined. Trimming took 5 bases from V and 2 from J, leaving 10 bases between them. The CDR3 has 14 residues. Germline assignment: CDR1 LNHDA and CDR2 SQIVND (reference sequence). Written as DNA, the CDR3 is TGTGCCAGTAGTGGTGGGAGGACTGGAAACACCATATATTTT. It codes for CASSGGRTGNTIYF.

This chain's CDR3 is CASSPGQDNQPQHF. CDR3 bases: TGTGCCAGCAGCCCCGGACAGGACAATCAGCCCCAGCATTTT. This sequence joins TRBV7-9 and TRBJ1-5, with 7 bases lining up with TRBD1. The germline V gene encodes CDR1 SEHNR and CDR2 FQNEAQ (reference sequence). Trimming at V came to 5 bases and at J to 3 bases, leaving 4 bases not matched to a gene. This CDR3 is 14 amino acids long.

The chain carries TRBV18 and TRBJ2-3; a possible D gene is TRBD1 (7 bases). V gave up 0 bases and J gave up 8 bases, with 9 bases separating them. This CDR3 is 13 amino acids long. In germline, CDR1 is KGHSH, CDR2 LQKENI. Written as DNA, the CDR3 is TGTGCCAGCTCACCACCGGAGGGGGCTACGCAGTATTTT. Translated, it gives CASSPPEGATQYF.

The CDR3 sequence: CASSLRGHQWSYEQYF. The DNA of the CDR3 is TGTGCCAGCAGTTTAAGAGGACATCAATGGTCCTACGAGCAGTACTTC. The chain recombines TRBV27 with TRBJ2-7; D is perhaps TRBD1 (5 bases). V was trimmed by 2 bases and J by 1 base, leaving 15 bases between them. The germline V gene has CDR1 MNHEY and CDR2 SMNVEV (reference sequence). CDR3 length equals 16 residues.

This chain links TRBV2 with TRBJ2-7; 8 bases fit TRBD2. With V trimmed by 0 bases and J by 5 bases, 3 bases remained unmatched. The germline gives CDR1 SNHLY, CDR2 FYNNEI. The CDR3 is made up of 14 amino acids. For the CDR3, the DNA is TGTGCCAGCAGTGAAGCCCTAGCGGGCCACGAGCAGTACTTC. Its protein product is CASSEALAGHEQYF.

This clone was seen a single time. This rearrangement joins TRBV6-6 to TRBJ2-1; TRBD2 is a possible D gene (6 bases). V lost 5 bases and J lost 0, with 11 bases in between. The CDR3 contains 15 residues. In germline, CDR1 is MNHNY, CDR2 SVGAGI (reference sequence). The CDR3 protein is CASSPGLGSYNEQFF. For the CDR3, the DNA is TGTGCCAGCAGTCCGGGACTGGGCTCCTACAATGAGCAGTTCTTC.